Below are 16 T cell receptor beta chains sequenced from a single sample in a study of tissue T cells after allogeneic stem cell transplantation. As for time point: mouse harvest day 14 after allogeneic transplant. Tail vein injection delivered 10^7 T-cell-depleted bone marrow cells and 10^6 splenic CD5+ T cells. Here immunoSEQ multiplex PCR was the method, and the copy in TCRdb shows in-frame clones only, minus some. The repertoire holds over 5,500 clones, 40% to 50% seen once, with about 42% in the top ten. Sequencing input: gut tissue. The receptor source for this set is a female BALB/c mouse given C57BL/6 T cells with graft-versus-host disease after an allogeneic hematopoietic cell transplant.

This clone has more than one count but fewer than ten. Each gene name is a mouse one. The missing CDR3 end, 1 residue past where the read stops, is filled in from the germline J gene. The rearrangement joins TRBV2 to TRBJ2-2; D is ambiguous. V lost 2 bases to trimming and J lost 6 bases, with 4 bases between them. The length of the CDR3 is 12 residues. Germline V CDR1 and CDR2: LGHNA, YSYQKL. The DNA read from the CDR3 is TGTGCCAGCAGCCAAACAGCCGGGCAGCTCTAC. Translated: CASSQTAGQLY. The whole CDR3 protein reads CASSQTAGQLYF.

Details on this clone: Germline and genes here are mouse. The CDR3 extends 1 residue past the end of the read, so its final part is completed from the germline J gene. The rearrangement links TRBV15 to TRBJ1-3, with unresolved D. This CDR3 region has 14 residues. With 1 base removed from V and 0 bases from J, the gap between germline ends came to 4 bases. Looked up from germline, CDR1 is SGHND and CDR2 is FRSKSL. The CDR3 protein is CASSLGGSGNTLYF. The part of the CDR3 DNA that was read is TGTGCCAGCAGTTTAGGGGGTTCTGGAAATACGCTCTAT.

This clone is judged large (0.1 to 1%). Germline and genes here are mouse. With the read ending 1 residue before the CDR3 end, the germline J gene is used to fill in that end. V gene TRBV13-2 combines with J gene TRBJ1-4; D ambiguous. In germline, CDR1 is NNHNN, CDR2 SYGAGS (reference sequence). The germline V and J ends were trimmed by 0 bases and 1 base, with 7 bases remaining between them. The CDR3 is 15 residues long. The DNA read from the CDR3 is TGTGCCAGCGGTGATGCAGGCAATTCCAACGAAAGATTATTT. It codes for CASGDAGNSNERLF. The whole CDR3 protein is CASGDAGNSNERLFF.

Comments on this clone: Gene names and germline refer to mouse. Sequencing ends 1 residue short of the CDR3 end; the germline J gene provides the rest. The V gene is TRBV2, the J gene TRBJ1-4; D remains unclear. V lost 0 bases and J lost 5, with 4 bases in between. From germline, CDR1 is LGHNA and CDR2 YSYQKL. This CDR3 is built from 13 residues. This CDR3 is CASSQEINERLFF. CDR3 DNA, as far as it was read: TGTGCCAGCAGCCAAGAGATAAACGAAAGATTATTT.

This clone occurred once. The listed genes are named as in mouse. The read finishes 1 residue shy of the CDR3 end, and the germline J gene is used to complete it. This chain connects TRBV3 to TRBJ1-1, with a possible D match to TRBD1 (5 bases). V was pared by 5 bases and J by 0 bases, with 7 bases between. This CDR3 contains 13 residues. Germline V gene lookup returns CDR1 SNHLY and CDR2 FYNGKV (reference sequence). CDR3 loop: CASSLTANTEVFF. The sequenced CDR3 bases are TGTGCCAGCAGCCTGACAGCAAACACAGAAGTCTTC.

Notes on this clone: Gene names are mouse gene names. CDR3 residues: CASSFWGGRDEQYF. CDR3 DNA (partial): TGTGCCAGCAGCTTCTGGGGGGGGCGCGATGAACAGTAC. The chain recombines TRBV2 with TRBJ2-7; the match to TRBD2 covers 9 bases. The read stops 1 residue short of the end of the CDR3; the missing end is completed from the germline J gene. CDR1 and CDR2 from the germline V gene are LGHNA and YSYQKL. The CDR3 consists of 14 residues. V was clipped by 5 bases and J by 5 bases; unmatched bases: 7.

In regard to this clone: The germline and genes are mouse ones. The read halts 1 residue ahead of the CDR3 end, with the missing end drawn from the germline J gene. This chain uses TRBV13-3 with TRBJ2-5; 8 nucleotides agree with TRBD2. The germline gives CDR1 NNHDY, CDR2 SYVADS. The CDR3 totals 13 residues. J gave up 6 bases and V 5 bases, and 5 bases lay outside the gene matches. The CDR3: CASSRWGEDTQYF. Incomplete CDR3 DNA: TGTGCCAGCAGCCGCTGGGGGGAGGACACCCAGTAC.

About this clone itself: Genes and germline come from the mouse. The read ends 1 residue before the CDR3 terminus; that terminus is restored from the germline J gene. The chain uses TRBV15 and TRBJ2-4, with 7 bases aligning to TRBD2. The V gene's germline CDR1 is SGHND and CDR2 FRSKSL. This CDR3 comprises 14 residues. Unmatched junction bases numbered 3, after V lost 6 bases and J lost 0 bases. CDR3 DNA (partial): TGTGCCAGCAGATCTGGGGGTAGTCAAAACACCTTGTAC. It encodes CASRSGGSQNTLY. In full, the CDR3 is CASRSGGSQNTLYF.

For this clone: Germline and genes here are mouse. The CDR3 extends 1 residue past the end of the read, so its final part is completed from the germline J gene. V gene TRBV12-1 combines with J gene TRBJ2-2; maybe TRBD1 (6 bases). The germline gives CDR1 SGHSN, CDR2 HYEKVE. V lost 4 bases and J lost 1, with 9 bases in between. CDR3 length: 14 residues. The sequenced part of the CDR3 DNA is TGTGCCAGCTCCCAGGACAGAAACACCGGGCAGCTCTAC. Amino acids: CASSQDRNTGQLY. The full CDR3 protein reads CASSQDRNTGQLYF.

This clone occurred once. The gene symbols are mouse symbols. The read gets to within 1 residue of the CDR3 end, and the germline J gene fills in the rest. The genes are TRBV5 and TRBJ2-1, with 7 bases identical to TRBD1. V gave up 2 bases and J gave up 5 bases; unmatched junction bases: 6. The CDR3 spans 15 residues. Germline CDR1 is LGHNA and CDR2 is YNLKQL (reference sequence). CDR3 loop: CASSQKTGMDAEQFF. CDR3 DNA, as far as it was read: TGTGCCAGCAGCCAAAAGACAGGGATGGATGCTGAGCAGTTC.

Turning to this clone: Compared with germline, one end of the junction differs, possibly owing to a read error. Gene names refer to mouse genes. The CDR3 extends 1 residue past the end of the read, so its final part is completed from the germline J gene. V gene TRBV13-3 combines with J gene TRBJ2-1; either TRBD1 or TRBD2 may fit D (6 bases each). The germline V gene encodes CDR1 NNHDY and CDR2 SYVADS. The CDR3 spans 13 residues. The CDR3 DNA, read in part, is TGTGCCAGCGGTGAATGGGGGCCTGCTGAGCAGTTC. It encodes CASGEWGPAEQF. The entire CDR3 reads CASGEWGPAEQFF.

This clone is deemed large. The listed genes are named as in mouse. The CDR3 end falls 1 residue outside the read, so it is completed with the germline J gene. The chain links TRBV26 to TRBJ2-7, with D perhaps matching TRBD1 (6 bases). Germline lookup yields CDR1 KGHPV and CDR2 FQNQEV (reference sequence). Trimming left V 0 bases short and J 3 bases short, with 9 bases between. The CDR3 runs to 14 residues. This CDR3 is CASSLSWDNYEQYF. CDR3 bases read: TGTGCCAGCAGTCTGTCGTGGGACAACTATGAACAGTAC.

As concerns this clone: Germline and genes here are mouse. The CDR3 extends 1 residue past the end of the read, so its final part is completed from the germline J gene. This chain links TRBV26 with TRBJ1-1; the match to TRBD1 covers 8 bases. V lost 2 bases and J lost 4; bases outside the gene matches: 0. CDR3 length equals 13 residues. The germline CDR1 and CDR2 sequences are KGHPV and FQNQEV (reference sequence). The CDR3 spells CASSLTGGTEVFF. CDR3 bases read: TGTGCCAGCAGTCTGACAGGGGGCACAGAAGTCTTC.

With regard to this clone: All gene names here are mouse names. CDR3 DNA, as far as it was read: TGCACCTGCAGTGCAGATTACAGCCAAGACACCCAGTAC. This sequence encodes CTCSADYSQDTQY. The CDR3 as a whole reads CTCSADYSQDTQYF. The gene calls are TRBV1 and TRBJ2-5, with unresolved D. The CDR3 end falls 1 residue outside the read, so it is completed with the germline J gene. In germline, CDR1 is NSQYPW, CDR2 LRSPGD (reference sequence). CDR3 size: 14 residues. With 0 bases removed from V and 2 bases from J, the gap between germline ends came to 6 bases.

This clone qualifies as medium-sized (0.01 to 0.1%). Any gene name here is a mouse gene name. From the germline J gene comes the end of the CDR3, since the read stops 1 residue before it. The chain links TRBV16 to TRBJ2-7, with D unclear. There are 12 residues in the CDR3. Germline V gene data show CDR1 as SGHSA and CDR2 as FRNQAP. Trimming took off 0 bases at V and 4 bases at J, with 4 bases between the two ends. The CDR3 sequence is CASSLDKYEQYF. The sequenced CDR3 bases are TGTGCAAGCAGCTTAGACAAGTATGAACAGTAC.

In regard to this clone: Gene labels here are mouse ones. This CDR3 is CASKDRISNERLFF. CDR3 bases read: TGTGCCAGCAAAGACAGAATTTCCAACGAAAGATTATTT. The rearrangement uses TRBV3 and TRBJ1-4; the D gene is possibly TRBD1 (5 bases). Read coverage stops 1 residue before the CDR3 terminus; the germline J gene supplies the remainder. Trimming shortened V by 7 bases and J by 0 bases, and 9 bases separated the two germline ends. Germline-derived CDR1 and CDR2 are SNHLY and FYNGKV (reference sequence). This CDR3 has 14 amino acids.